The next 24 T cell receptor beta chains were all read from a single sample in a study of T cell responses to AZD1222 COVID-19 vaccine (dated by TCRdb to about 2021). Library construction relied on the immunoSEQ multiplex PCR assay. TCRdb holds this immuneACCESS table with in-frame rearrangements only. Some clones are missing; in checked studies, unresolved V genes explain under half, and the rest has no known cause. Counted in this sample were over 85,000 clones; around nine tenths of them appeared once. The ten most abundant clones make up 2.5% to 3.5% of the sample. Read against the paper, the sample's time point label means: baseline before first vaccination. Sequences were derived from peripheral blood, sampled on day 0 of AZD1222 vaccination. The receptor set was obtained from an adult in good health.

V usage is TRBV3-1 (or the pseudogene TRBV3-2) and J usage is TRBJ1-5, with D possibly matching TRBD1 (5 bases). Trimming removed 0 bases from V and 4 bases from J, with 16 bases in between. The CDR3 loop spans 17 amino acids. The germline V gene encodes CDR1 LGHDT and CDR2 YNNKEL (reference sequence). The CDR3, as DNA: TGTGCCAGCAGCCAAGAGGCCCCGGGACTGGCTAATCAGCCCCAGCATTTT. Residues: CASSQEAPGLANQPQHF.

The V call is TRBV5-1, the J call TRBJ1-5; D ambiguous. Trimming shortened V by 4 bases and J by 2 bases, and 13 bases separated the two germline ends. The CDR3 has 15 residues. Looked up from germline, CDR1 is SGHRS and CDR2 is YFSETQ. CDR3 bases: TGCGCCAGCAGCCCGGACCCCGACGGCAATCAGCCCCAGCATTTT. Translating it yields CASSPDPDGNQPQHF.

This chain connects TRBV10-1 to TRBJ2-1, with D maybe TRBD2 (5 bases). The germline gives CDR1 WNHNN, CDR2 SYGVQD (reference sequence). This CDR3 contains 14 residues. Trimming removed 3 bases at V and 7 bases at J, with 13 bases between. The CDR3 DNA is TGCGCCAGCAGTGATCTGGAACCGGGGAATGAGCAGTTCTTC. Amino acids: CASSDLEPGNEQFF.

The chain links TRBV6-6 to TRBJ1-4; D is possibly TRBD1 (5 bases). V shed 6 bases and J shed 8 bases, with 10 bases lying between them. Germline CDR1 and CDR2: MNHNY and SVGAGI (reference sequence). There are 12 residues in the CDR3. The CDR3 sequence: CASSEGAEKLFF. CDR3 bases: TGTGCCAGCAGCGAAGGGGCAGAAAAACTGTTTTTT.

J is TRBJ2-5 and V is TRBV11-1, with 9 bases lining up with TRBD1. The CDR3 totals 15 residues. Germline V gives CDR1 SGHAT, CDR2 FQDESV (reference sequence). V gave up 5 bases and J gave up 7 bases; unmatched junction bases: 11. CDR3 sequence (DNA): TGTGCCAGCAGCCGAGGACAGGGGCCGTCGGGGACCCAGTACTTC. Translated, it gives CASSRGQGPSGTQYF.

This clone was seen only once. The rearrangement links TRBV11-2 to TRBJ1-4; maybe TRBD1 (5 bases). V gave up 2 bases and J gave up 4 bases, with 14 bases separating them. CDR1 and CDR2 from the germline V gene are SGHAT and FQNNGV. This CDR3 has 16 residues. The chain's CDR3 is CASSLSSPTVNEKLFF. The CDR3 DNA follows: TGTGCCAGCAGCTTATCGAGTCCGACAGTTAATGAAAAACTGTTTTTT.

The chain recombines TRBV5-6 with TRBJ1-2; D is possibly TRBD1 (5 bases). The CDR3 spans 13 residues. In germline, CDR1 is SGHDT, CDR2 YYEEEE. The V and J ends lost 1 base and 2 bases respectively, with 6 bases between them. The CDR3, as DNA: TGTGCCAGCAGCTTGAACAGGAACTATGGCTACACCTTC. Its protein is CASSLNRNYGYTF.

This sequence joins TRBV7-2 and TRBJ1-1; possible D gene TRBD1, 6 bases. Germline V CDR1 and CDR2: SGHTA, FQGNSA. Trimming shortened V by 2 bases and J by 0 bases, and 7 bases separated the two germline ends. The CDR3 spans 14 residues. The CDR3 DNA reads TGTGCCAGCAGCTTACAGGGGCTGAACACTGAAGCTTTCTTT. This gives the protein CASSLQGLNTEAFF.

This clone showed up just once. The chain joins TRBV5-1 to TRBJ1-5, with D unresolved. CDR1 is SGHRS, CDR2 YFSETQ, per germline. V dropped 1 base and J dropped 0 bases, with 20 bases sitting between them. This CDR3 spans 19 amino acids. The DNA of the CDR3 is TGCGCCAGCAGCTTGTTCCCACAGTCAGCGTATAATAGCAATCAGCCCCAGCATTTT. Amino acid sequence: CASSLFPQSAYNSNQPQHF.

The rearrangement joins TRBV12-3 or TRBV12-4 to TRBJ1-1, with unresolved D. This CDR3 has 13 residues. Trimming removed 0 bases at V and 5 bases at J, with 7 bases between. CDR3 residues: CASSLAFGTEAFF. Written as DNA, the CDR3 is TGTGCCAGCAGTTTAGCATTCGGGACTGAAGCTTTCTTT.

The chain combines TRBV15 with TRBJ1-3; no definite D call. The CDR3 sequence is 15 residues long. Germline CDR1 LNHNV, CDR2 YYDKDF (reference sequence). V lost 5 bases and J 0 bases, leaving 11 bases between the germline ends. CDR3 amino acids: CATSSRHSSGNTIYF. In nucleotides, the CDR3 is TGTGCCACCAGCTCACGGCATAGCTCTGGAAACACCATATATTTT.

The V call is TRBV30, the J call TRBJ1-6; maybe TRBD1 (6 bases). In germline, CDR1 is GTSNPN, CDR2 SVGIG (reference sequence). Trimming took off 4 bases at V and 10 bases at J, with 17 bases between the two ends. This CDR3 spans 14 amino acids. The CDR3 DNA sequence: TGTGCCTGGATTGAGGGGGGGCTGGGCTCACCCCTCCACTTT. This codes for CAWIEGGLGSPLHF.

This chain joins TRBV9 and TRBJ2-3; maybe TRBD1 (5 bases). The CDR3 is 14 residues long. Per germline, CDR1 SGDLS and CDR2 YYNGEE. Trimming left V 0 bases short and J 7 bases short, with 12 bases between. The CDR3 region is CASSVAPQGYTQYF. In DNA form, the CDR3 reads TGTGCCAGCAGCGTAGCCCCCCAGGGTTATACGCAGTATTTT.

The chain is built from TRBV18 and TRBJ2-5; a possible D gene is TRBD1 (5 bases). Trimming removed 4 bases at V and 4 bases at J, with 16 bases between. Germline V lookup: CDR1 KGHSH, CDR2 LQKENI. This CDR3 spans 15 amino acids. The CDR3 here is CASSQDRSRGETQYF. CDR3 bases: TGTGCCAGCTCACAAGACAGATCCAGAGGAGAGACCCAGTACTTC.

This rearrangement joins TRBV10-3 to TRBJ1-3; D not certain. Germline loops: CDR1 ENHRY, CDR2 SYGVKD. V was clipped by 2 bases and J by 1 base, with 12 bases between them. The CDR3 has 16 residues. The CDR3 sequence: CAISEGEGGSGNTIYF. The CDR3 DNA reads TGTGCCATCAGTGAGGGTGAGGGTGGATCTGGAAACACCATATATTTT.

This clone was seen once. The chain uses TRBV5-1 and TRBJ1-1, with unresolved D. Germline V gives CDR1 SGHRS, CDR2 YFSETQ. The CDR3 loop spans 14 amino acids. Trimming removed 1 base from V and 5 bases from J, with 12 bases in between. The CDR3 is CASSLRGEATEAFF. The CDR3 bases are TGCGCCAGCAGCTTGCGGGGTGAGGCAACTGAAGCTTTCTTT.

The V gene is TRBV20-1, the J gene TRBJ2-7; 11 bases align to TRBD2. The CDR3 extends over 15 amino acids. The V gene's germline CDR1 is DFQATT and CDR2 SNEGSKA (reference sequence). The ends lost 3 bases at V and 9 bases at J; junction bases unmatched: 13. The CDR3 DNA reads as TGCAGTGCTAGTCCGTCGGGACTAGCGGCCTCGGGGCAGTACTTC. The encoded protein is CSASPSGLAASGQYF.

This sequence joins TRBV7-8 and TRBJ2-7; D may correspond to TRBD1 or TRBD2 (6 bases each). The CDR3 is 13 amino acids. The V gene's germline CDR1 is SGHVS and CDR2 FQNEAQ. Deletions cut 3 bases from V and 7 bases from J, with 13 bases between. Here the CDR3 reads CASSFNREVEQYF. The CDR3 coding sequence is TGTGCCAGCAGCTTTAACAGGGAGGTGGAGCAGTACTTC.

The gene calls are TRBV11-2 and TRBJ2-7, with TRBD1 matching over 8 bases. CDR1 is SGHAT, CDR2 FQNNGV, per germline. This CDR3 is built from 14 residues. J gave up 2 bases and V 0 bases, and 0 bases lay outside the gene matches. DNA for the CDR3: TGTGCCAGCAGCTTAGACAGGGGGCCCTACGAGCAGTACTTC. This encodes CASSLDRGPYEQYF.

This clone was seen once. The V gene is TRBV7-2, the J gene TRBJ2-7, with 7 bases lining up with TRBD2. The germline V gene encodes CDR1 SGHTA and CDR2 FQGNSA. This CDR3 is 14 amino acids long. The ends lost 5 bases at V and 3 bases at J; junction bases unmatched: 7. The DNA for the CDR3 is TGTGCCAGCAGCAGTCGGGAGGCCCTCTACGAGCAGTACTTC. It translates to CASSSREALYEQYF.

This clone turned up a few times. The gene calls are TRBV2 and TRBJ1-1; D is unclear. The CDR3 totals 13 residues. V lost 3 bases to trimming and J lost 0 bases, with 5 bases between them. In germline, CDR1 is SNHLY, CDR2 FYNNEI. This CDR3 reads CASSDFMNTEAFF. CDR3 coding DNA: TGTGCCAGCAGTGACTTCATGAACACTGAAGCTTTCTTT.

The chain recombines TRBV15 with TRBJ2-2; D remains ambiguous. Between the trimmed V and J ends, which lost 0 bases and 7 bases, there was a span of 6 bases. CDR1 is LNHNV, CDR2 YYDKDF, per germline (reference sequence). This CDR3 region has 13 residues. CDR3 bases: TGTGCCACCAGCAGAGATGGTGGCGGGGAGCTGTTTTTT. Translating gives CATSRDGGGELFF. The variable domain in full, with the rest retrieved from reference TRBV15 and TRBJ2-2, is DAMVIQNPRYQVTQFGKPVTLSCSQTLNHNVMYWYQQKSSQAPKLLFHYYDKDFNNEADTPDNFQSRRPNTSFCFLDIRSPGLGDTAMYLCATSRDGGGELFFGEGSRLTVL.

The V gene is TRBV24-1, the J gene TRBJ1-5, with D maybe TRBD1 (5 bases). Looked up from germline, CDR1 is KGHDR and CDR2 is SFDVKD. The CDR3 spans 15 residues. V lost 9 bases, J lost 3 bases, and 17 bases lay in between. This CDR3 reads CATATGTGVNQPQHF. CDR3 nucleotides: TGTGCCACCGCGACCGGAACAGGCGTCAATCAGCCCCAGCATTTT.

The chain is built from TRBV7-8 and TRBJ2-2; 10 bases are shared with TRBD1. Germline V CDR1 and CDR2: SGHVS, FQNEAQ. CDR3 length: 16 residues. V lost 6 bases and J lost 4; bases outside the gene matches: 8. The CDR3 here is CASSRDGTGATGELFF. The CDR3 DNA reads TGTGCCAGCAGTAGAGATGGGACAGGGGCCACCGGGGAGCTGTTTTTT.